These 16 T cell receptor beta chains originate from one sample sequenced in a study of blood T cell repertoires in COVID-19. Generated by immunoSEQ multiplex PCR, the TCRdb table keeps only in-frame clones and is missing some. The sample holds roughly 180,000 clones, almost 85% seen once. Sequenced material: peripheral blood. Receptors were obtained from a man aged 40-55 years who had recovered from COVID-19.

The chain uses TRBV9 and TRBJ2-1; TRBD1 is a possible D gene (6 bases). The V end lost 0 bases, the J end lost 4 bases, and 11 bases lay between the germline ends. The CDR3 consists of 15 residues. The germline gives CDR1 SGDLS, CDR2 YYNGEE. CDR3 loop: CASSVGGQKYNEQFF. DNA of the CDR3: TGTGCCAGCAGCGTAGGGGGGCAGAAATACAATGAGCAGTTCTTC. Full variable domain (outside the CDR3, taken from reference TRBV9 and TRBJ2-1): DSGVTQTPKHLITATGQRVTLRCSPRSGDLSVYWYQQSLDQGLQFLIQYYNGEERAKGNILERFSAQQFPDLHSELNLSSLELGDSALYFCASSVGGQKYNEQFFGPGTRLTVL.

The V call is TRBV18, the J call TRBJ1-4; 9 positions agree with TRBD1. CDR1 is KGHSH and CDR2 is LQKENI in the germline V gene. Unmatched junction bases numbered 4, after V lost 6 bases and J lost 8 bases. This CDR3 is built from 13 residues. CDR3 DNA sequence: TGTGCCAGCTCGAAAACAGGGGGCGAAAAACTGTTTTTT. It yields the protein CASSKTGGEKLFF.

The J gene is TRBJ1-2, the V gene TRBV11-2, with 9 bases matching TRBD1. Germline V CDR1 and CDR2: SGHAT, FQNNGV. The V and J ends lost 2 bases and 8 bases, in that order; junction bases with no gene match: 12. This CDR3 comprises 16 residues. This CDR3 reads CASSLTMGQGSFGYTF. The CDR3 DNA is TGTGCCAGCAGCTTAACGATGGGACAGGGTTCCTTCGGCTACACCTTC. Based on the CDR3 plus reference TRBV11-2 and TRBJ1-2, the full variable domain is EAGVAQSPRYKIIEKRQSVAFWCNPISGHATLYWYQQILGQGPKLLIQFQNNGVVDDSQLPKDRFSAERLKGVDSTLKIQPAKLEDSAVYLCASSLTMGQGSFGYTFGSGTRLTVV.

The chain employs TRBV19 and TRBJ2-7; weak D call: TRBD1 (7 bases). The V gene's germline CDR1 is LNHDA and CDR2 SQIVND (reference sequence). V dropped 7 bases and J dropped 1 base, with 20 bases sitting between them. The CDR3 runs to 16 residues. CDR3 sequence (DNA): TGTGCCAGTAAAGAAAAGGGGCAGGGGGGATCCTACGAGCAGTACTTC. This translates into CASKEKGQGGSYEQYF.

The chain employs TRBV18 and TRBJ2-7; 13 positions agree with TRBD2. Looked up from germline, CDR1 is KGHSH and CDR2 is LQKENI. The CDR3 contains 15 residues. The ends lost 6 bases at V and 2 bases at J; junction bases unmatched: 4. The CDR3 reads CASSRGTSGTYEQYF. CDR3 sequence (DNA): TGTGCCAGCTCGCGAGGGACTAGCGGGACCTACGAGCAGTACTTC.

V gene TRBV21-1 combines with J gene TRBJ1-4. TRBV21-1 is reported as a pseudogene. This CDR3 contains 14 residues. The CDR3: CASSKGLRREKLFF. The DNA for the CDR3 is TGTGCCAGCAGCAAAGGATTGAGGAGGGAAAAACTGTTTTTT.

V is TRBV27 and J is TRBJ2-7; unclear D gene. V lost 2 bases, J lost 6 bases, and 11 bases lay in between. This CDR3 is 13 amino acids long. Germline V CDR1 and CDR2: MNHEY, SMNVEV (reference sequence). The CDR3: CASSLTSGSEQYF. CDR3 nucleotides: TGTGCCAGCAGTTTAACCTCAGGTAGCGAGCAGTACTTC.

The genes are TRBV5-8 and TRBJ2-1; possibly TRBD2 for D (6 bases). Germline V gives CDR1 SGHTS, CDR2 YDEGEE. Trimming took 2 bases from V and 2 from J, leaving 14 bases between them. This CDR3 is 16 amino acids long. The CDR3 DNA follows: TGTGCCAGCAGCTTCAGACCTAGCGTTCCCTACAATGAGCAGTTCTTC. Its translation is CASSFRPSVPYNEQFF.

The sample holds one count of this clone. The chain combines TRBV5-6 with TRBJ2-7; 10 bases are shared with TRBD2. The germline V gene has CDR1 SGHDT and CDR2 YYEEEE. The length of the CDR3 is 14 residues. The V segment lost 4 bases and the J segment 3 bases; nucleotides outside the gene matches: 4. CDR3 sequence reads: CASSQGTSDYEQYF. In DNA, the CDR3 is TGTGCCAGCAGCCAGGGGACTAGCGACTACGAGCAGTACTTC.

The V gene is TRBV6-5, the J gene TRBJ2-7; D might be TRBD2 (5 bases). Germline-derived CDR1 and CDR2 are MNHEY and SVGAGI. The CDR3 contains 13 residues. V was clipped by 6 bases and J by 5 bases, with 14 bases between them. The CDR3 protein is CASSPREDHEQYF. Here the CDR3 DNA reads TGTGCCAGCAGCCCGAGGGAAGACCACGAGCAGTACTTC.

The chain recombines TRBV12-3 or TRBV12-4 with TRBJ2-5; D unresolved. The V end was cut by 6 bases, the J end by 5 bases, with 13 bases between. The CDR3 totals 13 residues. CDR3: CASSPRLWETQYF. DNA of the CDR3: TGTGCCAGCAGCCCCAGGCTGTGGGAGACCCAGTACTTC.

This clone was counted only a few times. The identical CDR3 is also encoded by other nucleotide sequences in the sample. The gene calls are TRBV30 and TRBJ2-3; 8 nucleotides agree with TRBD2. Losses at the gene ends were 1 base for V and 2 bases for J; bases not matched to a gene: 5. Per the germline V gene, CDR1 is GTSNPN and CDR2 is SVGIG (reference sequence). This CDR3 region has 15 residues. The DNA of the CDR3 is TGTGCCTGGAGTGGATTAGCGGGATCCACAGATACGCAGTATTTT. Protein sequence: CAWSGLAGSTDTQYF. The whole variable domain, filled in from reference TRBV30 and TRBJ2-3, reads SQTIHQWPATLVQPVGSPLSLECTVEGTSNPNLYWYRQAAGRGLQLLFYSVGIGQISSEVPQNLSASRPQDRQFILSSKKLLLSDSGFYLCAWSGLAGSTDTQYFGPGTRLTVL.

The genes are TRBV7-9 and TRBJ1-1; D might be TRBD1 (6 bases). In germline, CDR1 is SEHNR, CDR2 FQNEAQ (reference sequence). V was shortened by 5 bases and J by 7 bases, with 23 bases between the two germline ends. The CDR3 has 16 residues. The CDR3 reads CASSVNPGHGNVEAFF. The CDR3, as DNA: TGTGCCAGCAGCGTAAACCCGGGACACGGGAACGTTGAAGCTTTCTTT.

The V and J genes are TRBV6-2 or TRBV6-3 and TRBJ1-5; possibly TRBD1 for D (6 bases). CDR1 is MNHEY and CDR2 is SVGEGT in the germline V gene. CDR3 length equals 20 residues. Trimming cost V 2 bases and J 4 bases, with 27 bases left between them. In nucleotides, the CDR3 is TGTGCCAGCAGTTACCCCGCCGGGACATGGCAGCGAGGTGAAAATCAGCCCCAGCATTTT. This encodes CASSYPAGTWQRGENQPQHF.

The chain couples TRBV6-5 to TRBJ1-2, with D tentatively TRBD1 (6 bases). CDR3 length: 15 amino acids. V lost 0 bases and J 7 bases, leaving 15 bases between the germline ends. CDR1 is MNHEY and CDR2 is SVGAGI in the germline V gene. The CDR3 sequence: CASSYSPADSLGYTF. CDR3 bases: TGTGCCAGCAGTTACTCGCCCGCGGACAGCCTTGGCTACACCTTC.

The chain has TRBV24-1 and TRBJ2-7; D is possibly TRBD1 (7 bases). Germline lookup yields CDR1 KGHDR and CDR2 SFDVKD. Deletions cut 2 bases from V and 5 bases from J, with 18 bases between. The CDR3 sequence is 16 residues long. This CDR3 reads CATSDSRGGQANEQYF. In nucleotides, the CDR3 is TGTGCCACCAGTGATTCGCGGGGAGGACAGGCCAACGAGCAGTACTTC.